Only a few counts were recorded for the clone carrying this T cell receptor beta chain. The target antigen is unknown. The method was immunoSEQ multiplex PCR; TCRdb's version includes in-frame clones alone and lacks a portion of them. The repertoire has 80,000 or so clones, about 85% of them found once; the top ten carry approximately 1.5%. The sample belongs to a study of T cell responses to AZD1222 COVID-19 vaccine. Regarding the study as a whole: Recipients of two AZD1222 doses showed rising Spike-specific TCR breadth and depth. Females made up more of the donors, who were largely white British, and clonal diversity may have come out too low. In the spike-specific TCR repertoire, nearly half reportedly target unmutated variant regions. Repertoires were collected only later (after the peak T cell response had occurred).

The sequenced sample was peripheral blood, obtained on day 0 of AZD1222 vaccination. The source of this sequence is an adult in good health.

CDR3 bases: TGTGCCAGCAGCGTAGAGTCCAATTCACCCCTCCACTTT. Translated, it gives CASSVESNSPLHF. The gene calls are TRBV9 and TRBJ1-6; the D is unclear. Germline V gene data show CDR1 as SGDLS and CDR2 as YYNGEE. The CDR3 has 13 residues. V lost 0 bases, J lost 7 bases, and 5 bases lay in between. Together with reference TRBV9 and TRBJ1-6, the CDR3 gives the full variable domain: DSGVTQTPKHLITATGQRVTLRCSPRSGDLSVYWYQQSLDQGLQFLIQYYNGEERAKGNILERFSAQQFPDLHSELNLSSLELGDSALYFCASSVESNSPLHFGNGTRLTVT.